A selection of T cell receptor beta chains follows, all from one sample in a study of blood T cell repertoires in COVID-19. TCRdb's table, derived via immunoSEQ multiplex PCR, lists solely in-frame clones and lacks some. Of approximately 300,000 clones in the sample, around 81% are singletons; the top ten hold around 4.2%. Sequencing used peripheral blood. The receptors derive from a woman aged 45-60 years with active or convalescent COVID-19. Both conserved end residues are part of each CDR3. The D gene is left open where the match is weak. For some rows the clone size is stated as once, few or many, or as a class when expanded; others skip it.

TRBJ2-7 once TRBD2 TRBV6-6 CASSPRGGGMLYEQYF TGTGCCAGCAGTCCGCGGGGGGGCGGGATGCTCTACGAGCAGTACTTC
TRBJ1-2 . . TRBV28 CASSSTGSGGYTF TGTGCCAGCAGTTCCACAGGGAGCGGTGGCTACACCTTC
TRBJ2-7 . TRBD1 TRBV28 CASSQPGQGYEQYF TGTGCCAGCAGTCAACCGGGACAGGGTTACGAGCAGTACTTC
TRBJ2-7 . . TRBV29-1 CSARTAYEQYF TGCAGCGCCAGGACAGCTTACGAGCAGTACTTC
TRBJ1-1 . . TRBV18 CASSPGGPGTEAFF TGTGCCAGCTCACCGGGGGGACCTGGCACTGAAGCTTTCTTT
TRBJ1-3 . . TRBV29-1 CSVATAPGNTIYF TGCAGCGTTGCGACAGCCCCTGGAAACACCATATATTTT
TRBJ2-7 . . TRBV10-3 CAISGESGGYLFEQYF TGTGCCATCAGTGGGGAGTCGGGGGGCTACCTTTTCGAGCAGTACTTC
TRBJ1-1 . . TRBV18 CASSPEGRDTEAFF TGTGCCAGCTCACCGGAGGGGAGGGACACTGAAGCTTTCTTT
TRBJ2-5 . . TRBV7-7 CASSLEGLEQETQYF TGTGCCAGCAGCTTAGAGGGACTGGAACAAGAGACCCAGTACTTC
TRBJ2-2 . TRBD2 TRBV7-6 CASSLFGTSIGELFF TGTGCCAGCAGCTTATTTGGGACTAGCATCGGGGAGCTGTTTTTT
TRBJ2-5 . TRBD2 TRBV2 CASSEEGLAGGMPQYF TGTGCCAGCAGTGAAGAGGGACTAGCGGGCGGAATGCCCCAGTACTTC
TRBJ2-7 . TRBD1 TRBV7-9 CASSLTGQGPYEQYF TGTGCCAGCAGCTTAACGGGACAGGGGCCGTACGAGCAGTACTTC
TRBJ1-2 . . TRBV9 CASSRVNYGYTF TGTGCCAGCAGCCGGGTTAACTATGGCTACACCTTC
TRBJ2-2 . . TRBV7-6 CASRLDLGSAGELFF TGTGCCAGCAGGCTCGATCTCGGGAGCGCCGGGGAGCTGTTTTTT
TRBJ2-7 many . TRBV4-1 CASSAGRPAYEQYF TGCGCCAGCAGCGCGGGACGGCCCGCCTACGAGCAGTACTTC
TRBJ1-2 . TRBD1 TRBV18 CASSPNRGSNYGYTF TGTGCCAGCTCACCGAACAGGGGGTCTAACTATGGCTACACCTTC
TRBJ1-2 . . TRBV24-1 CATSDQTGRDGYTF TGTGCCACCAGTGACCAGACAGGCAGAGATGGCTACACCTTC
TRBJ1-1 many . TRBV5-1 CASSQGYMNTEAFF TGCGCCAGCAGCCAGGGCTATATGAACACTGAAGCTTTCTTT
TRBJ1-6 . TRBD1 TRBV28 CASSLGQGPASPLHF TGTGCCAGCAGTTTAGGACAGGGACCTGCTTCACCCCTCCACTTT
TRBJ2-7 . TRBD2 TRBV13 CASRGTSGTYEQYF TGTGCCAGCAGGGGGACTAGCGGAACCTACGAGCAGTACTTC
TRBJ2-2 . TRBD2 TRBV9 CASSPAGGANTGELFF TGTGCCAGCAGCCCGGCGGGAGGGGCGAACACCGGGGAGCTGTTTTTT
TRBJ2-1 . TRBD2 TRBV4-1 CASSQGLAGGNEQFF TGCGCCAGCAGCCAGGGACTAGCGGGGGGGAATGAGCAGTTCTTC
TRBJ2-2 . . TRBV28 CASIPSGVGTGELFF TGTGCCAGCATTCCCAGCGGTGTTGGCACCGGGGAGCTGTTTTTT
TRBJ2-3 . . TRBV3-1/TRBV3-2 CASSQGGLAFSDTQYF TGTGCCAGCAGCCAAGGAGGGCTAGCTTTCTCAGATACGCAGTATTTT
TRBJ2-5 . TRBD2 TRBV19 CASSDGTSGQETQYF TGTGCCAGTAGTGATGGGACTAGCGGGCAAGAGACCCAGTACTTC
TRBJ1-2 . . TRBV10-3 CAIRGTDSPFYGYTF TGTGCCATCAGGGGCACAGATTCACCATTCTATGGCTACACCTTC
TRBJ1-2 . . TRBV30 CAHSRGYGYTF TGTGCCCACTCAAGGGGCTATGGCTACACCTTC
TRBJ1-1 . TRBD1 TRBV6-5 CASRFGTGEAFF TGTGCCAGCAGGTTCGGGACAGGGGAAGCTTTCTTT
TRBJ2-1 . . TRBV28 CASRPFTTQGREQFF TGTGCCAGCAGACCATTTACGACTCAGGGCAGGGAGCAGTTCTTC
TRBJ2-7 . . TRBV11-3 CASSKTPSPSYEQYF TGTGCCAGCAGCAAGACACCTAGCCCATCTTACGAGCAGTACTTC
TRBJ1-1 . TRBD1 TRBV9 CASSVDPGQGWMNTEAFF TGTGCCAGCAGCGTAGATCCGGGACAGGGTTGGATGAACACTGAAGCTTTCTTT
TRBJ2-1 . . TRBV19 CASKLAGYNEQFF TGTGCCAGTAAGCTAGCAGGCTACAATGAGCAGTTCTTC
TRBJ2-7 once TRBD2 TRBV28 CASSLGASGISHAYEQYF TGTGCCAGCAGTTTGGGGGCTAGCGGGATATCGCATGCCTACGAGCAGTACTTC
TRBJ2-1 . TRBD2 TRBV29-1 CSVYIGGKSEQFF TGCAGCGTTTATATCGGGGGGAAGAGTGAGCAGTTCTTC
TRBJ2-7 . . TRBV30 CAWSVLGHGTIRSYEQYF TGTGCCTGGAGTGTTTTGGGGCATGGTACTATTCGCTCCTACGAGCAGTACTTC
TRBJ1-2 once . TRBV2 CASSDWQFYGYTF TGTGCCAGCAGTGATTGGCAGTTCTATGGCTACACCTTC
TRBJ2-7 . . TRBV11-2 CASSLPGAYEQYF TGTGCCAGCAGTCTCCCAGGGGCGTACGAGCAGTACTTC
TRBJ1-4 . TRBD1 TRBV5-5 CASSLRQGVRNEKLFF TGTGCCAGCAGCTTGCGCCAGGGGGTGAGGAATGAAAAACTGTTTTTT
TRBJ1-3 . TRBD1 TRBV5-8 CASSHWTGTGGNTIYF TGTGCCAGCAGTCACTGGACCGGGACAGGAGGAAACACCATATATTTT
TRBJ1-3 . . TRBV30 CAWRAKSGNTIYF TGTGCCTGGAGGGCAAAGTCGGGAAACACCATATATTTT
TRBJ1-1 . . TRBV2 CASTGLENTEAFF TGTGCCAGTACAGGGTTGGAAAACACTGAAGCTTTCTTT